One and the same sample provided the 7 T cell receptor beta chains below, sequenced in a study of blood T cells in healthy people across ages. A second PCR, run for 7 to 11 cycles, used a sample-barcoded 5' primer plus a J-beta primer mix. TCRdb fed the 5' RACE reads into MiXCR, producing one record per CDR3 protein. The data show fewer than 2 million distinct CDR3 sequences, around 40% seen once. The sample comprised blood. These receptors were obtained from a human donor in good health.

DNA for the CDR3: TGTGCCAGCAGCGCTAGCCCCAGTCAAACCAAAAACATTCAGTACTTC. The encoded protein is CASSASPSQTKNIQYF. The rearrangement links TRBV9 to TRBJ2-4, with D maybe TRBD2 (5 bases). CDR1 and CDR2 from the germline V gene are SGDLS and YYNGEE. With 3 bases removed from V and 2 bases from J, the gap between germline ends came to 15 bases. The CDR3 totals 16 residues.

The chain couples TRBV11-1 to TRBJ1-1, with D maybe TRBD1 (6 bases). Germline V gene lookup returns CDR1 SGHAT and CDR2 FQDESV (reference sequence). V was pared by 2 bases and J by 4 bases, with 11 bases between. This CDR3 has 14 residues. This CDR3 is CASSLYREFTEAFF. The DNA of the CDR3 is TGTGCCAGCAGCTTATACAGGGAATTCACTGAAGCTTTCTTT.

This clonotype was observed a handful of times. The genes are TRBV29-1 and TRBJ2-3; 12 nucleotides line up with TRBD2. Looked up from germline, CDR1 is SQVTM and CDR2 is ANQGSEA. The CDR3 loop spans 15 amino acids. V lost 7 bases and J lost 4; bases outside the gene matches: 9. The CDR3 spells CSGPASGGGADTQYF. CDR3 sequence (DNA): TGCAGCGGGCCGGCTAGCGGGGGGGGGGCAGATACGCAGTATTTT.

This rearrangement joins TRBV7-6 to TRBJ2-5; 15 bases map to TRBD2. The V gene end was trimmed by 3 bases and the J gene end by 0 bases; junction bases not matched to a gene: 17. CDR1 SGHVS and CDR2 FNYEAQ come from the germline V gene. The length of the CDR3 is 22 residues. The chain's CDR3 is CASSFPRRTSGGAGADQETQYF. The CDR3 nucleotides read TGTGCCAGCAGCTTCCCACGACGGACTAGCGGGGGGGCAGGGGCCGACCAAGAGACCCAGTACTTC.

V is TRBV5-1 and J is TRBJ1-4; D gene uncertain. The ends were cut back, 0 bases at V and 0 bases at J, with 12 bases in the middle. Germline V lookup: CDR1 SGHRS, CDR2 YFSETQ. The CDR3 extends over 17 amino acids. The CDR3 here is CASSLVGRPATNEKLFF. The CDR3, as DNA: TGCGCCAGCAGCTTGGTTGGCAGACCTGCAACTAATGAAAAACTGTTTTTT.

The CDR3 nucleotides are TGTGCCAGCAGCTTGGATTACCTGGGACCTCATAACTATGGCTACACCTTC. It encodes CASSLDYLGPHNYGYTF. V is TRBV13 and J is TRBJ1-2; possibly TRBD1 for D (5 bases). Germline V CDR1 and CDR2: PRHDT, FYEKMQ (reference sequence). Trimming took 3 bases from V and 1 from J, leaving 18 bases between them. The CDR3 contains 17 residues.

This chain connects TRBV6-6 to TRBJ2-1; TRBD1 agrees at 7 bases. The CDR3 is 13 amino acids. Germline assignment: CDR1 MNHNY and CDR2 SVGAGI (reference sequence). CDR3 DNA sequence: TGTGCTACATGGGACAGCAACTACAATGAGCAGTTCTTC. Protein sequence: CATWDSNYNEQFF.